A single sample is the source of the 5 T cell receptor beta chains below, sequenced in a study of Graves' ophthalmopathy and Graves' hyperthyroidism. Amplification of the TCR beta CDR3 regions used RNA transcripts (as template). Amplification began with first-round RT-PCR using HTBI primers, then second-round multiplex PCR was performed. One entry per CDR3 protein results from TCRdb running MiXCR on the multiplex PCR reads. The table lists more than 300,000 distinct CDR3 sequences, 15% of them singletons, with approximately 7% in the top ten. Specimen: peripheral blood. The source of these receptors is a woman younger than 30 with stable Graves' hyperthyroidism.

This clonotype was found a few times. The chain joins TRBV12-3 or TRBV12-4 to TRBJ2-1; TRBD1 might be the D (5 bases). The CDR3 is 16 residues long. V shed 5 bases and J shed 5 bases, with 19 bases lying between them. CDR3 loop: CASSTPPTVNNNEQFF. DNA of the CDR3: TGTGCCAGCAGTACCCCCCCGACAGTAAACAACAATGAGCAGTTCTTC.

This clonotype was detected ten times or more. The V call is TRBV28, the J call TRBJ2-7; D perhaps matches TRBD2 (5 bases). V shed 3 bases and J shed 3 bases, with 12 bases lying between them. Germline V CDR1 and CDR2: MDHEN, SYDVKM. This CDR3 spans 14 amino acids. CDR3 DNA: TGTGCCAGCAGTTTTGCAGGAGGAGGCTACGAGCAGTACTTC. It yields the protein CASSFAGGGYEQYF.

This clonotype has a count of ten or more. This sequence joins TRBV6-1 and TRBJ1-1; no reliable D call. CDR1 is MNHNS and CDR2 is SASEGT in the germline V gene. The CDR3 contains 14 residues. Trimming took off 2 bases at V and 8 bases at J, with 15 bases between the two ends. The CDR3 coding sequence is TGTGCCAGCAGTGAAATGCCGGGTAGGGCCGAAGCTTTCTTT. This sequence encodes CASSEMPGRAEAFF.

The genes are TRBV6-5 and TRBJ2-5, with 7 bases aligning to TRBD2. J gave up 2 bases and V 5 bases, and 5 bases lay outside the gene matches. The CDR3 contains 14 residues. Germline V gene lookup returns CDR1 MNHEY and CDR2 SVGAGI. The CDR3 sequence: CASSHKREQETQYF. The CDR3 DNA reads TGTGCCAGCAGTCACAAGCGGGAACAAGAGACCCAGTACTTC.

In its sample, this clonotype was seen many times. The chain employs TRBV12-3 or TRBV12-4 and TRBJ1-2; maybe TRBD1 (5 bases). The CDR3 consists of 15 residues. Trimming shortened V by 7 bases and J by 4 bases, and 19 bases separated the two germline ends. The CDR3 sequence: CASTKAGRVSYGYTF. The CDR3 DNA is TGTGCCAGCACCAAAGCGGGCAGGGTGAGCTATGGCTACACCTTC.